These 11 T cell receptor beta chains came from one sample sequenced in a study of cytomegalovirus exposure and HLA in healthy donors listed by TCRdb under 2017. The library was produced with the immunoSEQ multiplex PCR assay. A mixture of 60 forward primers for TCR Vbeta segments and 13 reverse primers for TCR Jbeta segments was used in the multiplex PCR. Entries here come from immuneACCESS through TCRdb and include only in-frame sequences with V and J called. Some clones fail to appear in such tables; in the studies checked, an unresolved V gene covers under half of the shortfall, and the cause of the remainder is unknown. This sample holds some 150,000 clones; around 80% were observed only once. The ten largest clones capture nearly 7% of the sample. Input material: PBMCs. The receptors stem from a man between 40 and 49 years old in good health and CMV-seropositive.

The chain recombines TRBV7-9 with TRBJ2-3, with TRBD2 matching 9 bases. The V gene's germline CDR1 is SEHNR and CDR2 FQNEAQ (reference sequence). V was pared by 5 bases and J by 3 bases, with 6 bases of the junction left unmatched. The CDR3 is 15 residues long. The CDR3 DNA sequence: TGTGCCAGCAGCCTGGCGACTAGCGGAACAGATACGCAGTATTTT. It codes for CASSLATSGTDTQYF.

V gene TRBV13 combines with J gene TRBJ1-6; D may be TRBD1 (5 bases). V was clipped by 5 bases and J by 14 bases, with 16 bases between them. This CDR3 is 13 amino acids long. The germline CDR1 and CDR2 sequences are PRHDT and FYEKMQ (reference sequence). CDR3 bases: TGTGCCAGCAGCGCCCGAAGGGGCGCCACCCTCCACTTT. This sequence encodes CASSARRGATLHF.

The DNA for the CDR3 is TGTGCCAGTAGGGATGGCAGGGGGCGAGGAGAGACCCAGTACTTC. Translating it yields CASRDGRGRGETQYF. The chain carries TRBV19 and TRBJ2-5; 8 nucleotides line up with TRBD1. Germline V gene data show CDR1 as LNHDA and CDR2 as SQIVND (reference sequence). The CDR3 consists of 15 residues. J was trimmed by 4 bases and V by 6 bases; bases with no gene match: 10.

This chain uses TRBV9 with TRBJ1-1; possibly TRBD1 for D (5 bases). CDR3 size: 15 residues. Looked up from germline, CDR1 is SGDLS and CDR2 is YYNGEE. V was trimmed by 4 bases and J by 2 bases, leaving 15 bases between them. CDR3 amino acids: CASSRSYQGNTEAFF. CDR3 coding DNA: TGTGCCAGCAGCCGATCTTACCAGGGAAACACTGAAGCTTTCTTT.

V and J are TRBV6-6 and TRBJ2-7; 7 bases line up with TRBD1. There are 11 residues in the CDR3. Germline V gives CDR1 MNHNY, CDR2 SVGAGI (reference sequence). V was pared by 0 bases and J by 11 bases, with 1 base of the junction left unmatched. The CDR3 nucleotides are TGTGCCAGCAGTTACTCGGGACAGAAGTACTTC. It codes for CASSYSGQKYF.

In its sample, this clone was seen a few times. Distinct nucleotide sequences in the sample also encode this CDR3. This rearrangement joins TRBV6-5 to TRBJ1-1; no clear D gene. The V gene's germline CDR1 is MNHEY and CDR2 SVGAGI. The CDR3 is 13 residues long. The ends were cut back, 7 bases at V and 0 bases at J, with 9 bases in the middle. CDR3 sequence (DNA): TGTGCCAGCAAACGGTCCATGAACACTGAAGCTTTCTTT. Protein: CASKRSMNTEAFF.

This chain connects TRBV2 to TRBJ2-5; tentative D call: TRBD1 (5 bases). The J call may be faulty, since TRBJ2-7 better matches the DNA end. CDR3 size: 13 residues. The germline V gene has CDR1 SNHLY and CDR2 FYNNEI. CDR3 residues: CASSVTGSYEQYF. For the CDR3, the DNA is TGTGCCAGCAGTGTTACAGGCTCCTACGAGCAGTACTTC.

V is TRBV29-1 and J is TRBJ2-7; 10 bases map to TRBD1. J was trimmed by 3 bases and V by 4 bases; bases with no gene match: 6. This CDR3 contains 14 residues. Germline V gene data show CDR1 as SQVTM and CDR2 as ANQGSEA. The CDR3 region is CSVVRWTGGYEQYF. DNA of the CDR3: TGCAGCGTTGTAAGGTGGACAGGGGGCTACGAGCAGTACTTC.

This clone has just one count. V and J are TRBV6-1 and TRBJ1-5; D is unclear. The V gene's germline CDR1 is MNHNS and CDR2 SASEGT. There are 15 residues in the CDR3. Between the trimmed V and J ends, which lost 6 bases and 0 bases, there was a span of 12 bases. The chain's CDR3 is CASRRGLDSNQPQHF. The CDR3 region has the DNA TGTGCCAGCAGGAGAGGGCTCGATAGCAATCAGCCCCAGCATTTT.

The chain couples TRBV27 to TRBJ2-7; D is ambiguous. V shed 2 bases and J shed 2 bases, with 10 bases lying between them. The V gene's germline CDR1 is MNHEY and CDR2 SMNVEV (reference sequence). The CDR3 has 14 residues. In DNA form, the CDR3 reads TGTGCCAGCAGTTTAGTTATGGGCCCCTACGAGCAGTACTTC. This encodes CASSLVMGPYEQYF.

The chain recombines TRBV27 with TRBJ2-1; 10 nucleotides align to TRBD2. CDR1 and CDR2 (germline): MNHEY, SMNVEV (reference sequence). This CDR3 region has 18 residues. With V trimmed by 6 bases and J by 0 bases, 11 bases remained unmatched. The CDR3 protein is CASRRRAGGLDSYNEQFF. As DNA, the CDR3 is TGTGCCAGCAGGAGGCGAGCGGGGGGGCTCGACTCCTACAATGAGCAGTTCTTC.